This T cell receptor (beta chain) was observed in a study of T cell responses to AZD1222 COVID-19 vaccine (dated by TCRdb to the early 2020s). Describing the broader study: AZD1222 recipients with second doses at about 4 weeks or about 12 weeks were pooled, because spike-specific TCR depth and breadth did not differ between schedules. TCR sequencing covered fewer than 250 trial participants: about 210 given two doses of AZD1222 and 26 given two doses of MenACWY control vaccine. Enrollment into the trials was organized by age into subgroups of 18-55, 56-69 and 70-plus years, and those subgroups contained about 160, 30 and 59 TCR-sequenced participants, respectively. On the study overall, not on this receptor specifically: Participants were mostly white British, with more females than males. The authors suggested clonal diversity may have been underestimated. Conclusions about previously exposed vaccinees are limited, since just six AZD1222 recipients were seropositive for SARS-CoV-2 at baseline. After two AZD1222 doses, spike-specific TCR breadth and depth were significantly higher than at day 0 and than in MenACWY recipients. Vaccine-associated CD4 TCRs spanned the whole spike protein, with dominant responses in regions 160-218 and 743-854. Because no day 14 peak-response samples were available, repertoires were characterized only after the peak T cell response. Nearly half of unique spike-specific TCRs reportedly recognized epitopes outside regions mutated in the B.1.351 and B.1.1.7 variants. The 56-69-year group was small, and its depth increase did not reach significance, likely because of low power.

From a lookup of the germline V gene (reference sequence), CDR1 and CDR2 are LNHDA and SQIVND. V loses 7 bases of germline sequence and J loses 3 bases, and the interval between the two ends is 9 bases. The CDR3, from cysteine to phenylalanine, totals 12 residues. Solely the CDR3 DNA is kept, with 36 bases framed from the first base. As concerns this clone: Its antigen is not yet known. One base away there is no much larger clone; base qualities are not given.

The CDR3 regions of human TCRbeta chains were analyzed by immunosequencing. The study's own analysis went as follows. Repertoire TCRs were matched against a reference library of SARS-CoV-2-specific TCRs generated with the MIRA antigen-specificity platform. Breadth was defined as the fraction of unique TCRs that were SARS-CoV-2-associated, and depth was defined as the fraction of total T cells that were SARS-CoV-2-associated. Using the MIRA data, each spike-specific TCR was assigned both to the spike region to which the TCR was reactive and to a CD4 or CD8 class. Log10-transformed breadth and depth values were compared by one-way ANOVA with Sidak's multiple comparisons tests. TCRdb took this table from immuneACCESS and kept in-frame rearrangements with V and J called. Such tables lack part of the clones; where checked against another copy, unresolved V genes explain under half of the gap, and the rest is unexplained. V and J calls and clone size are copied from that table; D and trimming were computed from the DNA. The sample table contains around 160,000 clones; only one count was recorded for roughly nine tenths of them. The top ten clones comprise 5% to 5.5% of the sample.

According to the study, the label for this sample's time point signals: baseline before first vaccination. Samples from vaccinated people were obtained from the UK trials COV001 and COV002, which included a single-blind randomized controlled phase 2/3 trial of AZD1222 (ChAdOx1 nCoV-19) in healthy adults. For TCRbeta chain sequencing, PBMC samples were collected from trial participants at day 0 and at day 28 after the second dose. This chain is built from TRBV19 and TRBJ1-2, with no confident D gene call. The starting material was peripheral blood, obtained on day 0 of AZD1222 vaccination. The TCR comes from an adult in good health. The nucleotides read TGTGCCAGTAAAGAAGGGTACTATGGCTACACCTTC. Its protein product is CASKEGYYGYTF.